A selection of T cell receptor beta chains follows, all from one sample in a study of CD8 T cells in ankylosing spondylitis. TCRdb redid the calling of the 5' RACE reads with MiXCR, one entry per CDR3 protein. This sample yields 200,000 to 250,000 distinct CDR3 sequences, of which more than 9% are seen a single time; roughly a fifth belongs to the top ten. What was sequenced was blood, either unsorted or a sorted T cell fraction (not recorded which). The source of these receptors is a male donor with ankylosing spondylitis or in good health (not recorded which). Both conserved end residues are part of each CDR3. The order of the fields is CDR3 DNA, CDR3 protein, J gene, clone size, V gene, D gene. D genes are given only for firm matches. Some rows have no size entry. The others give once, few or many, or a class for an expanded clone.

cdr3_nt: TGCGCCAGCAGCTTGGACCCAGGGGCGCATGAGACCCAGTACTTC
cdr3_aa: CASSLDPGAHETQYF
j_call: TRBJ2-5
clone_size: few
v_call: TRBV5-1
d_call: NA

cdr3_nt: TGTGCCAGCAGTCAAGTCACCGGGACATCGAACACTGAAGCTTTCTTT
cdr3_aa: CASSQVTGTSNTEAFF
j_call: TRBJ1-1
clone_size: NA
v_call: TRBV12-3/TRBV12-4
d_call: NA

cdr3_nt: TGTGCCAGCAGTTTATCGTGGACAGCGATCAATGAGCAGTTCTTC
cdr3_aa: CASSLSWTAINEQFF
j_call: TRBJ2-1
clone_size: few
v_call: TRBV27
d_call: NA

cdr3_nt: TGTGCCAGCAGCTTAGAGGCCTCTGGGGCCAACGTCCTGACTTTC
cdr3_aa: CASSLEASGANVLTF
j_call: TRBJ2-6
clone_size: many
v_call: TRBV7-2
d_call: NA

cdr3_nt: TGTGCCAGCAGCCGGGACAGGGGAAATAGCAATCAGCCCCAGCATTTT
cdr3_aa: CASSRDRGNSNQPQHF
j_call: TRBJ1-5
clone_size: NA
v_call: TRBV5-6
d_call: TRBD1

cdr3_nt: TGCGCCAGCAGCCCCTGGGGAGCAGATACGCAGTATTTT
cdr3_aa: CASSPWGADTQYF
j_call: TRBJ2-3
clone_size: few
v_call: TRBV5-1
d_call: NA

cdr3_nt: TGTGCCAGCAGTGATCTAGCAGCCACCTACAATGAGCAGTTCTTC
cdr3_aa: CASSDLAATYNEQFF
j_call: TRBJ2-1
clone_size: NA
v_call: TRBV6-1
d_call: NA

cdr3_nt: TGTGCCAGCAGCCAAGAGACCCAGTACTTC
cdr3_aa: CASSQETQYF
j_call: TRBJ2-5
clone_size: many
v_call: TRBV3-1
d_call: NA

cdr3_nt: TGTGCCAGCAGCCCTAGGGACAGGGGATTCACCTTC
cdr3_aa: CASSPRDRGFTF
j_call: TRBJ1-2
clone_size: few
v_call: TRBV11-1
d_call: TRBD1

cdr3_nt: TGTGCCAGCAGCTTAGCCTCTGGGGGCTCGGTAGCGACCCAGTACTTC
cdr3_aa: CASSLASGGSVATQYF
j_call: TRBJ2-5
clone_size: many
v_call: TRBV7-9
d_call: NA

cdr3_nt: TGTGCCAGCTCACCACTTTCGAACACTGAAGCTTTCTTT
cdr3_aa: CASSPLSNTEAFF
j_call: TRBJ1-1
clone_size: NA
v_call: TRBV18
d_call: NA

cdr3_nt: TGTGCCAGCAGGGTGTCTAGCGGGGGCCTTTACACAGATACGCAGTATTTT
cdr3_aa: CASRVSSGGLYTDTQYF
j_call: TRBJ2-3
clone_size: many
v_call: TRBV5-6
d_call: TRBD2

cdr3_nt: TGTGCCAGCAGCGTAGATGGCGGGGGCCCACAAGAGACCCAGTACTTC
cdr3_aa: CASSVDGGGPQETQYF
j_call: TRBJ2-5
clone_size: many
v_call: TRBV9
d_call: NA

cdr3_nt: TGTGCCAGCAGTTTAGGTGGTCAGGCACTCACACAGCCCCAGCATTTT
cdr3_aa: CASSLGGQALTQPQHF
j_call: TRBJ1-5
clone_size: few
v_call: TRBV12-3/TRBV12-4
d_call: NA

cdr3_nt: TGTGCCAGCAGCTTAGTCCCTACTAGCGGGGGAAATACGCAGTATTTT
cdr3_aa: CASSLVPTSGGNTQYF
j_call: TRBJ2-3
clone_size: many
v_call: TRBV7-2
d_call: TRBD2

cdr3_nt: TGTGCCAGCAGCTCAGCCGGGACAGAAGAGCAGTACTTC
cdr3_aa: CASSSAGTEEQYF
j_call: TRBJ2-7
clone_size: many
v_call: TRBV7-3
d_call: TRBD1

cdr3_nt: TGTGCCAGCACGGCGACAGCACTTTCCTACAATGAGCAGTTCTTC
cdr3_aa: CASTATALSYNEQFF
j_call: TRBJ2-1
clone_size: many
v_call: TRBV6-1
d_call: NA

cdr3_nt: TGCAGCTTATTCCAGGGGGATGGCTACACCTTC
cdr3_aa: CSLFQGDGYTF
j_call: TRBJ1-2
clone_size: few
v_call: TRBV29-1
d_call: TRBD1

cdr3_nt: TGTGCCAGCAGCGTAGATTTCGGGGGAGATGACACCGGGGAGCTGTTTTTT
cdr3_aa: CASSVDFGGDDTGELFF
j_call: TRBJ2-2
clone_size: many
v_call: TRBV9
d_call: NA

cdr3_nt: TGTGCCAGCATCCCTACGGGGGTAGATACGCAGTATTTT
cdr3_aa: CASIPTGVDTQYF
j_call: TRBJ2-3
clone_size: few
v_call: TRBV6-6
d_call: NA

cdr3_nt: TGTGCCAGCAGCTCTTCCCGGGACAGTCTTCATCAGCCCCAGCATTTT
cdr3_aa: CASSSSRDSLHQPQHF
j_call: TRBJ1-5
clone_size: NA
v_call: TRBV13
d_call: TRBD1

cdr3_nt: TGCAGTGCTTGGACTAGCGGGGATGGGTCCAAGGATGAGCAGTTCTTC
cdr3_aa: CSAWTSGDGSKDEQFF
j_call: TRBJ2-1
clone_size: many
v_call: TRBV20-1
d_call: TRBD2

cdr3_nt: TGTGCCAGCAGTTTAGCGCCTAGCCAGCAGTTCTTC
cdr3_aa: CASSLAPSQQFF
j_call: TRBJ2-1
clone_size: many
v_call: TRBV12-3/TRBV12-4
d_call: NA

cdr3_nt: TGTGCCACCAGTTCGACAGCTAGCCCAGCAGATACGCAGTATTTT
cdr3_aa: CATSSTASPADTQYF
j_call: TRBJ2-3
clone_size: many
v_call: TRBV24-1
d_call: NA

cdr3_nt: TGCAGTGCTAGTGCGACTAGTGGGGAGGGCCAGTACTTC
cdr3_aa: CSASATSGEGQYF
j_call: TRBJ2-5
clone_size: many
v_call: TRBV20-1
d_call: TRBD2

cdr3_nt: TGCAGCGTCCTCCCGACAGGGAGTAACACTGAAGCTTTCTTT
cdr3_aa: CSVLPTGSNTEAFF
j_call: TRBJ1-1
clone_size: NA
v_call: TRBV29-1
d_call: TRBD1

cdr3_nt: TGTGCCAGCAGTTTACAGCGGGGCGAGCAGTTCTTC
cdr3_aa: CASSLQRGEQFF
j_call: TRBJ2-1
clone_size: NA
v_call: TRBV12-3/TRBV12-4
d_call: TRBD2

cdr3_nt: TGTGCCAGCAGCTTGCTATCAGGGGGCCTCTCTGGAAACACCATATATTTT
cdr3_aa: CASSLLSGGLSGNTIYF
j_call: TRBJ1-3
clone_size: many
v_call: TRBV7-2
d_call: TRBD1

cdr3_nt: TGCGCCAGCAGCACTAGCAGCGCCTACAATGAGCAGTTCTTC
cdr3_aa: CASSTSSAYNEQFF
j_call: TRBJ2-1
clone_size: many
v_call: TRBV5-1
d_call: NA

cdr3_nt: TGCGCCAGCGGACCTGACTCCTACGAGCAGTACTTC
cdr3_aa: CASGPDSYEQYF
j_call: TRBJ2-7
clone_size: many
v_call: TRBV5-1
d_call: NA

cdr3_nt: TGTGCCAGCAGTTTGAGTTCAGGGGTCTACGAGCAGTACTTC
cdr3_aa: CASSLSSGVYEQYF
j_call: TRBJ2-7
clone_size: many
v_call: TRBV12-3/TRBV12-4
d_call: NA

cdr3_nt: TGTGCCACAGGGGAAAGTTGGACAGATACGCAGTATTTT
cdr3_aa: CATGESWTDTQYF
j_call: TRBJ2-3
clone_size: NA
v_call: TRBV6-1
d_call: NA

cdr3_nt: TGTGCCAGCAGTAGGGCCCGGAATCAGCCCCAGCATTTT
cdr3_aa: CASSRARNQPQHF
j_call: TRBJ1-5
clone_size: NA
v_call: TRBV12-3/TRBV12-4
d_call: NA

cdr3_nt: TGTGCCAGCAGTTCAGACGGTAATTCACCCCTCCACTTT
cdr3_aa: CASSSDGNSPLHF
j_call: TRBJ1-6
clone_size: many
v_call: TRBV7-3
d_call: NA

cdr3_nt: TGCAGTGCTACAGGGGCCGGGGAGCTGTTTTTT
cdr3_aa: CSATGAGELFF
j_call: TRBJ2-2
clone_size: many
v_call: TRBV20-1
d_call: NA

cdr3_nt: TGCGCCAGCAGCTTGGAAGCGTCCCCTTCCACAGATACGCAGTATTTT
cdr3_aa: CASSLEASPSTDTQYF
j_call: TRBJ2-3
clone_size: many
v_call: TRBV5-1
d_call: NA

cdr3_nt: TGTGCCAGCAGTTTAACGGAGGGTGGCTACACCTTC
cdr3_aa: CASSLTEGGYTF
j_call: TRBJ1-2
clone_size: many
v_call: TRBV28
d_call: NA

cdr3_nt: TGCAGTGCTAGGGATTGGAACAGGGGAGTGGGAGGAGATACGCAGTATTTT
cdr3_aa: CSARDWNRGVGGDTQYF
j_call: TRBJ2-3
clone_size: many
v_call: TRBV20-1
d_call: NA

cdr3_nt: TGCGCCAGCAGCCCCACCCTAGCGGGGGGGAAGACCCAGTACTTC
cdr3_aa: CASSPTLAGGKTQYF
j_call: TRBJ2-5
clone_size: NA
v_call: TRBV5-1
d_call: TRBD2

cdr3_nt: TGTGCCAGCAGCGGACAGTTAACTAGCACAGATACGCAGTATTTT
cdr3_aa: CASSGQLTSTDTQYF
j_call: TRBJ2-3
clone_size: many
v_call: TRBV7-9
d_call: NA

cdr3_nt: TGCAGCGCTCTCCGGGACGGCCTCCTCTTC
cdr3_aa: CSALRDGLLF
j_call: TRBJ2-1
clone_size: many
v_call: TRBV29-1
d_call: NA

cdr3_nt: TGTGCCAGCAGCAGAACTAGGGGTTCCAACACCGGGGAGCTGTTTTTT
cdr3_aa: CASSRTRGSNTGELFF
j_call: TRBJ2-2
clone_size: NA
v_call: TRBV12-3/TRBV12-4
d_call: NA

cdr3_nt: TGTGCCAGCAGCCGAATTGGGCAGGGTGAAGCTTTCTTT
cdr3_aa: CASSRIGQGEAFF
j_call: TRBJ1-1
clone_size: NA
v_call: TRBV3-1
d_call: NA